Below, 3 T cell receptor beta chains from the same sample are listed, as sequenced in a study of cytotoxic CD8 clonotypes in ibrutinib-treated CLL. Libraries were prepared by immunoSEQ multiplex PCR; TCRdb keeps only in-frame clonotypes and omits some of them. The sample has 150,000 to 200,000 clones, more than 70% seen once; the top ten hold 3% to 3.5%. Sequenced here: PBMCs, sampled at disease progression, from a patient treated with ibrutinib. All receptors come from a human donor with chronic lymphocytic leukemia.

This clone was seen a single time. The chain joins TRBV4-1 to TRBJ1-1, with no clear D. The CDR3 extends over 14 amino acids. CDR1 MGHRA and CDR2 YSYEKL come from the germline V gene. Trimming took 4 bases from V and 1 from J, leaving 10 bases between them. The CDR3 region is CASSRIGGNTEAFF. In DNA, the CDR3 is TGCGCCAGCAGCCGTATTGGAGGGAACACTGAAGCTTTCTTT.

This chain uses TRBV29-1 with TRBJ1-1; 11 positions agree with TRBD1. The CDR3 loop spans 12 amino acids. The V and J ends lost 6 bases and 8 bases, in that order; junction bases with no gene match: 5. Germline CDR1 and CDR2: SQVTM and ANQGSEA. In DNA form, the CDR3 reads TGCAGCGTAGGGACAGGGGGTCAGGAAGCTTTCTTT. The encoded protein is CSVGTGGQEAFF.

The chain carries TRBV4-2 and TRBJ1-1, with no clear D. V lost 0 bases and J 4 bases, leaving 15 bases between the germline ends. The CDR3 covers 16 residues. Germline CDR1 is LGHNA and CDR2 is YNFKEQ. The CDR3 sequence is CASSQEGRRMGTEAFF. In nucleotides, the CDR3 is TGTGCCAGCAGCCAAGAAGGGCGCCGAATGGGCACTGAAGCTTTCTTT.